This entry describes one TCR beta chain. V was trimmed by 0 bases and J by 3 bases, leaving 13 bases between them. The CDR3 extends over 15 amino acids. Germline CDR1 reads SGDLS; CDR2 reads YYNGEE. In each case, RNA was isolated and then reverse transcribed into cDNA as the sequencing template. Profiling relied on immunoSEQ multiplex PCR, and the TCRdb table lists in-frame clones only, not all of them. Of around 100,000 clones in the sample, 44% were seen once. These data are taken from a study of CD8+ T cells in alopecia areata. Regarding treatment: oral pan-JAK inhibitor, 5-10 mg twice daily. Sorting of PBMCs yielded the CD4+ and CD8+ T cells.

The chain joins TRBV9 to TRBJ2-7; D is uncertain. The receptor was isolated from a human donor with alopecia areata. Sequences were derived from CD8+ T cells sorted from blood, sampled at week 24, from a patient treated with tofacitinib. Written as DNA, the CDR3 is TGTGCCAGCAGCGTAGACCTCTCCCCCGGCTACGAGCAGTACTTC. This codes for CASSVDLSPGYEQYF.